This T cell receptor beta chain came from a study of PD-1 blockade in classical Hodgkin lymphoma. Trimming shortened V by 3 bases and J by 7 bases, and 15 bases separated the two germline ends. The CDR3 sequence is 14 residues long. CDR1 is LNHDA and CDR2 is SQIVND in the germline V gene (reference sequence). Measured with immunoSEQ multiplex PCR; TCRdb has only the in-frame clones, and not every one. Among tens of thousands of clones listed, more than 80% were seen once. No patient escaped relapse after autologous stem cell transplantation, and brentuximab vedotin exposure varied. The chain couples TRBV19 to TRBJ1-2; no reliable D call. Specimen: peripheral blood mononuclear cells (PBMCs), collected at baseline. The origin of this receptor is a human donor with classical Hodgkin lymphoma. CDR3 DNA: TGTGCCAGTAGTATGACCCAGGTGTCGCGTGGCTACACCTTC. Residues: CASSMTQVSRGYTF.